A selection of T cell receptor beta chains follows, all from one sample in a study of control samples from healthy donors and cancer patients. The protocol was immunoSEQ multiplex PCR, while the TCRdb copy is restricted to in-frame clones and leaves out a portion. The sample carries fewer than 150,000 clones, approximately 90% recorded once. Material for sequencing was blood. The receptors shown here come from a man younger than 30 in good health. Each CDR3 is given with its conserved first and last residue. D genes are given only for firm matches. Only part of the rows carry a size: once, few, many, or a class if the clone is expanded.

J | size | D | V | DNA | CDR3
TRBJ2-2 | once | . | TRBV7-2 | TGTGCCAGCAGCTTAGGGGCGGGGAACACCGGGGAGCTGTTTTTT | CASSLGAGNTGELFF
TRBJ1-6 | . | . | TRBV2 | TGTGCCAGCATGAGGGAAAGCTCCTATAATTCACCCCTCCACTTT | CASMRESSYNSPLHF
TRBJ2-3 | . | . | TRBV4-3 | TGCGCCAGCAGCCAAGATGGAAGGGTTGGGGGGGATACGCAGTATTTT | CASSQDGRVGGDTQYF
TRBJ1-5 | . | . | TRBV28 | TGTGCCAGCAGTTTAGGAGGACCGATCACAGCGGAGCCCCAGCATTTT | CASSLGGPITAEPQHF
TRBJ1-1 | once | TRBD1 | TRBV14 | TGTGCCAGCAGCCAAAAACAGGGGGGTAGAACTGAAGCTTTCTTT | CASSQKQGGRTEAFF
TRBJ2-1 | once | . | TRBV6-1 | TGTGCCAGCAGTGAAGCGTGGACGCTCCCCCATGAGCAGTTCTTC | CASSEAWTLPHEQFF
TRBJ1-2 | . | TRBD1 | TRBV7-8 | TGTGCCAGCAGCTTAAAGGGACAGGGGTCCGTTCGAAATCATGGCTACACCTTC | CASSLKGQGSVRNHGYTF
TRBJ2-3 | . | TRBD2 | TRBV5-4 | TGTGCCAGCAGCTTCACTAGCGGGTCTGGCACAGATACGCAGTATTTT | CASSFTSGSGTDTQYF
TRBJ2-1 | . | . | TRBV6-4 | TGTGCCAGCAGTGACTCGCGGGCTAGCGCCCGGAACCCCAAAATCTTC | CASSDSRASARNPKIF
TRBJ1-1 | . | . | TRBV6-5 | TGTGCCAGCAGTTACTCTGCAGCTTACACTGAAGCTTTCTTT | CASSYSAAYTEAFF
TRBJ2-5 | . | TRBD2 | TRBV11-2 | TGTGCCAGCAGCTTAGAATGGACTAGTTCTGAGACCCAGTACTTC | CASSLEWTSSETQYF
TRBJ1-6 | . | . | TRBV5-6 | TGTGCCAGCAGCTTGGTAGGGGACAATAATTCACCCCTCCACTTT | CASSLVGDNNSPLHF
TRBJ1-2 | . | . | TRBV28 | TGTGCCAGCAGTTTGAACGAGTATGGCTACACCTTC | CASSLNEYGYTF
TRBJ2-2 | . | . | TRBV7-3 | TGTGCCAGCAGCTTAGACTCGGCGAACACCGGGGAGCTGTTTTTT | CASSLDSANTGELFF
TRBJ2-2 | few | TRBD1 | TRBV2 | TGTGCCAGGGATACAGGGGACACCGGGGAGCTGTTTTTT | CARDTGDTGELFF
TRBJ2-5 | . | TRBD2 | TRBV9 | TGTGCCAGCAGCACCAGGACGGGAGGGTTCGGGCAAGAGACCCAGTACTTC | CASSTRTGGFGQETQYF
TRBJ2-4 | . | . | TRBV7-3 | TGTGCCAGCAGCTTCTATCCGGGACCCCAAGGGATTCAGTACTTC | CASSFYPGPQGIQYF
TRBJ2-1 | . | . | TRBV7-9 | TGTGCCAGCAGCTTAGATGACTGGACCCCGACGTGGTTCTTC | CASSLDDWTPTWFF
TRBJ1-6 | once | TRBD1 | TRBV6-5 | TGTGCCAGCAGGGACCGGGACAGGGAGGGTGTGGCCCACTTT | CASRDRDREGVAHF
TRBJ1-3 | . | . | TRBV18 | TGTGCCAGCTCACCGCTAGCCGCTGGAAACACCATATATTTT | CASSPLAAGNTIYF
TRBJ1-1 | . | TRBD1 | TRBV4-2 | TGTGCCAGCAGCCAACGGACAGGGAACACTGAAGCTTTCTTT | CASSQRTGNTEAFF
TRBJ1-2 | . | . | TRBV7-9 | TGTGCCAGCAGCTTAGCCCCCGATGGCTACACCTTC | CASSLAPDGYTF
TRBJ1-2 | . | . | TRBV9 | TGTGCCAGCACATCGCTCCCTGACGGTAACTATGGCTACACCTTC | CASTSLPDGNYGYTF
TRBJ2-7 | once | TRBD1 | TRBV23-1 | TGCGCCAGCAGTCAACAACAGGCGGACAGGGCCTTAGGGGAGCAGTACTTC | CASSQQQADRALGEQYF
TRBJ1-1 | . | . | TRBV3-1/TRBV3-2 | TGTGCCAGCAGCCAAGGGGAGCTTACTGAAGCTTTCTTT | CASSQGELTEAFF
TRBJ1-5 | . | . | TRBV12-3/TRBV12-4 | TGTGCCAGCAGCCTTGTTCATCAGCCCCAGCATTTT | CASSLVHQPQHF
TRBJ1-1 | . | TRBD1 | TRBV15 | TGTGCCACCAGCTTACCGGACAGGCTCTTCTTCGGTGCTTTCTTT | CATSLPDRLFFGAFF
TRBJ2-1 | . | . | TRBV6-2/TRBV6-3 | TGTGCCAGCAGTGGGAGCTCCTACAATGAGCAGTTCTTC | CASSGSSYNEQFF
TRBJ2-1 | . | TRBD2 | TRBV12-3/TRBV12-4 | TGTGCCAGCAGCCAACGGGGGGACAATGAGCAGTTCTTC | CASSQRGDNEQFF
TRBJ2-1 | once | TRBD2 | TRBV7-8 | TGTGCCAGCAGCTTGCCGCGGGGGGCCTTTTACAATGAGCAGTTCTTC | CASSLPRGAFYNEQFF
TRBJ2-7 | once | TRBD2 | TRBV6-5 | TGTGCCAGCAGTTATCAACCCCCGGGACTAGCATACGAGCAGTACTTC | CASSYQPPGLAYEQYF
TRBJ2-5 | . | . | TRBV5-6 | TGTGCCAGCAGCGGGGGGTCCCACCGGGAGACCCAGTACTTC | CASSGGSHRETQYF
TRBJ2-2 | . | TRBD1 | TRBV19 | TGTGCCAGTAGTATAGGGACAGGGGCCGGGGAGCTGTTTTTT | CASSIGTGAGELFF
TRBJ2-1 | . | . | TRBV6-6 | TGTGCCGGCAACGGACTCCGGGACTCCTCCTACAATGAGCAGTTCTTC | CAGNGLRDSSYNEQFF
TRBJ1-1 | . | . | TRBV4-1 | TGCGCCAGCAGCCAAAGGGTGGGGAACACTGAAGCTTTCTTT | CASSQRVGNTEAFF
TRBJ1-2 | . | . | TRBV12-3/TRBV12-4 | TGTGCCAGCAGTTTCGGGCAGCACTATGGCTACACCTTC | CASSFGQHYGYTF
TRBJ2-3 | . | . | TRBV11-2 | TGTGCCAGCACCCTTGGGGATACGCAGTATTTT | CASTLGDTQYF
TRBJ2-5 | . | . | TRBV7-2 | TGTGCCAGCAGCCTACAGGGAGGCCAAGAGACCCAGTACTTC | CASSLQGGQETQYF
TRBJ1-1 | . | . | TRBV19 | TGTGCCAGTAGCGTACAGGGAGTGAACACTGAAGCTTTCTTT | CASSVQGVNTEAFF
TRBJ2-4 | . | . | TRBV7-3 | TGTGCCAGCTCCCCGGGACCCCCACATGCCAAAAACATTCAGTACTTC | CASSPGPPHAKNIQYF
TRBJ1-4 | . | TRBD1 | TRBV11-1 | TGTGCCAGCAGCTTAGGAGACAGGGATGACGAAAAACTGTTTTTT | CASSLGDRDDEKLFF
TRBJ1-6 | . | . | TRBV5-1 | TGCACCAGCGGGATAGGGGGGGGTAGTTCACCCCTCCACTTT | CTSGIGGGSSPLHF
TRBJ2-3 | . | TRBD2 | TRBV5-1 | TGCGCCAGCAGCTTATCCACTAGCGGGGGGGCCAAAGATACGCAGTATTTT | CASSLSTSGGAKDTQYF
TRBJ1-2 | . | . | TRBV5-1 | TGCGCCAGCAGATCCGACACTTATAACTATGGCTACACCTTC | CASRSDTYNYGYTF
TRBJ1-1 | . | . | TRBV5-1 | TGCGCCAGCAGCTTGTTTAACGGGAACACTGAAGCTTTCTTT | CASSLFNGNTEAFF
TRBJ2-3 | once | . | TRBV5-6 | TGTGCCAGCAGCACTGGGGAGTATGCAGATACGCAGTATTTT | CASSTGEYADTQYF
TRBJ1-4 | once | TRBD1 | TRBV2 | TGTGCCAGCAGTGGAGGGACAGGGCACGCGGATAATGAAAAACTGTTTTTT | CASSGGTGHADNEKLFF
TRBJ1-2 | . | TRBD1 | TRBV28 | TGTGCCAGCAGTTTCTACCTCGACAGGGTATCTGGCTACACCTTC | CASSFYLDRVSGYTF
TRBJ1-5 | few | . | TRBV27 | TGTGCCAGCAGTCTCCTAGGCGGGGTCCCCAATCAGCCCCAGCATTTT | CASSLLGGVPNQPQHF